This TCR beta chain was recovered during a study of blood T cell repertoires in COVID-19. For the study at large: Sites in the United States, Italy and Spain provided acute and convalescent COVID-19 samples. The cDNA or gDNA used as material had been derived from T cells, B-cell-depleted T cells, or PBMCs.

Followed longitudinally, the Seattle patients had been enrolled during active infection. Germline values: CDR1 KGHSH, CDR2 LQKENI. Trimming removed 0 bases from V and 0 bases from J, with 8 bases in between. There are 15 residues in the CDR3. In the original workflow: Amplified reference gene primers provided the basis for estimating nucleated cell counts. Sequenced by immunoSEQ multiplex PCR; TCRdb stores in-frame clones only, minus some. The V and J calls and clone size were taken over from that table, and D and trimming were inferred from the DNA. Of roughly 24,000 clones in the sample, less than 90% were seen once.

The specimen was peripheral blood. This chain links TRBV18 with TRBJ1-1; the D is unclear. This TCR came from a man aged 65 to 85 with COVID-19, enrolled during active disease. CDR3 amino acids: CASSPPKQLNTEAFF. The CDR3, as DNA: TGTGCCAGCTCACCACCGAAACAGTTGAACACTGAAGCTTTCTTT.